Following are 13 T cell receptor beta chains from one sample sequenced in a study of blood T cell repertoires in COVID-19. The protocol was immunoSEQ multiplex PCR, while the TCRdb copy is restricted to in-frame clones and leaves out a portion. The table has some 260,000 clones, around nine tenths seen once. The sample consisted of peripheral blood. These receptors were obtained from a woman aged 40 to 50 who had recovered from COVID-19.

The CDR3 DNA is TGTGCCAGCAGTCAGGGGTACGAGCAGTACTTC. Encoded protein: CASSQGYEQYF. The J gene is TRBJ2-7, the V gene TRBV12-3 or TRBV12-4, with a possible D match to TRBD1 (6 bases). The ends were cut back, 5 bases at V and 4 bases at J, with 6 bases in the middle. CDR3 size: 11 residues.

The chain couples TRBV30 to TRBJ2-2, with 13 bases lining up with TRBD2. The length of the CDR3 is 16 residues. J gave up 7 bases and V 1 base, and 6 bases lay outside the gene matches. The V gene's germline CDR1 is GTSNPN and CDR2 SVGIG (reference sequence). CDR3 residues: CAWSAGLAGEIGELFF. The DNA of the CDR3 is TGTGCCTGGAGTGCCGGACTAGCGGGAGAAATCGGGGAGCTGTTTTTT.

V is TRBV19 and J is TRBJ1-5; TRBD1 aligns across 10 bases. Germline V gene lookup returns CDR1 LNHDA and CDR2 SQIVND (reference sequence). The CDR3 extends over 17 amino acids. The trim removed 5 bases at V and 4 bases at J, leaving 11 bases unmatched. CDR3 sequence reads: CASSPLTGGLKNQPQHF. As DNA, the CDR3 is TGTGCCAGTAGTCCCTTGACAGGGGGCCTCAAAAATCAGCCCCAGCATTTT.

This clone was seen a handful of times. The chain links TRBV29-1 to TRBJ1-2, with 11 bases identical to TRBD1. The germline V gene encodes CDR1 SQVTM and CDR2 ANQGSEA. The CDR3 spans 14 residues. V shed 7 bases and J 4 bases; nucleotides not matched to a gene: 8. CDR3 in amino acids: CSARTGGFFYGYTF. The DNA for the CDR3 is TGCAGCGCCCGGACAGGGGGCTTTTTCTATGGCTACACCTTC.

J is TRBJ2-1 and V is TRBV19, with D perhaps matching TRBD2 (6 bases). The CDR3 consists of 13 residues. Per germline, CDR1 LNHDA and CDR2 SQIVND (reference sequence). The ends were cut back, 5 bases at V and 14 bases at J, with 19 bases in the middle. CDR3 sequence: CASSWGSVGEEFF. The CDR3 nucleotides are TGTGCCAGTAGTTGGGGCTCCGTAGGGGAGGAGTTCTTC.

CDR3 coding DNA: TGTGCCAGCTCACCATCGCTTCCCAGGGGCTACGAGCAGTACTTC. It is translated as CASSPSLPRGYEQYF. The chain has TRBV18 and TRBJ2-7; perhaps TRBD1 as D (6 bases). CDR1 is KGHSH, CDR2 LQKENI, per germline. V was pared by 2 bases and J by 3 bases, with 14 bases between. The CDR3 sequence is 15 residues long.

The chain employs TRBV7-2 and TRBJ1-5; no firm D call. Germline assignment: CDR1 SGHTA and CDR2 FQGNSA. The CDR3 runs to 13 residues. The V gene lost 5 bases and the J gene lost 7 bases, with 12 bases spanning the gap. In DNA form, the CDR3 reads TGTGCCAGCAGCCGGCGTACGGAGCAGCCCCAGCATTTT. Its translation is CASSRRTEQPQHF. Full variable domain (remainder filled in from reference TRBV7-2 and TRBJ1-5): GAGVSQSPSNKVTEKGKDVELRCDPISGHTALYWYRQSLGQGLEFLIYFQGNSAPDKSGLPSDRFSAERTGGSVSTLTIQRTQQEDSAVYLCASSRRTEQPQHFGDGTRLSIL.

The V and J genes are TRBV12-3 or TRBV12-4 and TRBJ1-5, with a possible D match to TRBD1 (6 bases). The length of the CDR3 is 13 residues. V lost 3 bases and J 5 bases, leaving 8 bases between the germline ends. The CDR3, as DNA: TGTGCCAGCAGTTTTCCAGGGGATCAGCCCCAGCATTTT. Translated, it gives CASSFPGDQPQHF.

The V call is TRBV4-2, the J call TRBJ2-7; 8 positions match TRBD2. The V gene end was trimmed by 0 bases and the J gene end by 11 bases; junction bases not matched to a gene: 6. This CDR3 is built from 13 residues. Per the germline V gene, CDR1 is LGHNA and CDR2 is YNFKEQ. The CDR3 is CASSQESGSKKYF. CDR3 nucleotides: TGTGCCAGCAGCCAAGAGAGCGGGAGCAAAAAGTACTTC.

The genes are TRBV6-2 or TRBV6-3 and TRBJ2-7; D remains ambiguous. The CDR3 extends over 11 amino acids. Trimming removed 5 bases at V and 6 bases at J, with 8 bases between. Germline-derived CDR1 and CDR2 are MNHEY and SVGEGT. The CDR3 DNA follows: TGTGCCAGCAGTACCTATTCCGAGCAGTACTTC. This encodes CASSTYSEQYF.

J is TRBJ2-3 and V is TRBV29-1; 10 bases map to TRBD2. The germline CDR1 and CDR2 sequences are SQVTM and ANQGSEA. The CDR3 is made up of 15 amino acids. V was pared by 4 bases and J by 7 bases, with 11 bases of the junction left unmatched. The CDR3 DNA follows: TGCAGCGTTGCACCCCCGGGACTAGCGAGAAATACGCAGTATTTT. Translated: CSVAPPGLARNTQYF.

The chain is built from TRBV7-6 and TRBJ2-1; TRBD1 agrees at 12 bases. From germline, CDR1 is SGHVS and CDR2 FNYEAQ. The CDR3 runs to 15 residues. V lost 1 base and J lost 9; bases outside the gene matches: 4. The CDR3 DNA sequence: TGTGCCAGCAGCTTAGTGGGACAGGGGGCTTCTGAGCAGTTCTTC. This translates into CASSLVGQGASEQFF.

The rearrangement links TRBV28 to TRBJ1-4; D uncertain. V shed 3 bases and J shed 2 bases, with 10 bases lying between them. The CDR3 extends over 15 amino acids. Germline CDR1 MDHEN, CDR2 SYDVKM. CDR3 coding DNA: TGTGCCAGCAGTTTGGGAGCGGGGACTAATGAAAAACTGTTTTTT. Its protein is CASSLGAGTNEKLFF. The variable domain in full, completed from reference TRBV28 and TRBJ1-4, reads DVKVTQSSRYLVKRTGEKVFLECVQDMDHENMFWYRQDPGLGLRLIYFSYDVKMKEKGDIPEGYSVSREKKERFSLILESASTNQTSMYLCASSLGAGTNEKLFFGSGTQLSVL.